The T cell receptor (beta chain) described here comes from a study of blood T cell repertoires in COVID-19. Study overall: The cDNA or gDNA used as material had been derived from T cells, B-cell-depleted T cells, or PBMCs.

Participants reported their clinical history, and cohort assignment relied on those reports. Before being deemed recovered, Cohort 3 donors had two negative PCRs, clearance, or symptom resolution. Germline values: CDR1 SGHRS, CDR2 YFSETQ. The CDR3 length is 14 residues. Trimming cost V 6 bases and J 8 bases; bases outside gene matches: 12. Study processing details: Estimates of nucleated cell counts were drawn from the amplification of reference gene primers. Some clones are missing from TCRdb's copy, which holds only in-frame ones; the method was immunoSEQ multiplex PCR. Clone size and the V and J calls come from that table; the DNA yielded D and trimming. The sample records roughly 300,000 clones, more than 75% being singletons.

This clonotype was obtained from a woman between 25 and 40 years old who had recovered from COVID-19. The rearrangement uses TRBV5-1 and TRBJ1-2; TRBD1 matches at 8 bases. Sequencing was performed on PBMCs or T cells enriched from blood (not recorded which). Written as DNA, the CDR3 is TGCGCCAGCACCCCGGACAGGGTGGATTGGGGCTACACCTTC. The encoded protein is CASTPDRVDWGYTF.